These 27 T cell receptor beta chains were all obtained from the same sample, sequenced in a study of patients and donors after allogeneic stem cell transplantation. TCRdb re-called the RT-PCR reads through MiXCR, storing one row per CDR3 protein. The sample holds about 960,000 distinct CDR3 sequences, over 15% seen once. Sequenced sample: blood, either unsorted or a sorted T cell fraction (not recorded which). The receptors come from a human donor who was either an allogeneic HSCT recipient or a stem cell or donor lymphocyte infusion donor (not recorded which). It is not recorded whose cells these are; they may come from a transplant donor.

This clonotype has just a few counts. The chain recombines TRBV2 with TRBJ1-5; D remains unclear. CDR3 length equals 16 residues. In germline, CDR1 is SNHLY, CDR2 FYNNEI. V lost 4 bases and J 1 base, leaving 14 bases between the germline ends. The chain's CDR3 is CASSVLRIGSNQPQHF. For the CDR3, the DNA is TGTGCCAGCAGTGTACTACGGATTGGGAGCAATCAGCCCCAGCATTTT.

This clonotype was counted ten times or more. The chain employs TRBV5-6 and TRBJ1-5; D unresolved. The CDR3 covers 12 residues. CDR1 and CDR2 from the germline V gene are SGHDT and YYEEEE. V was cut by 1 base and J by 7 bases, with 6 bases left in between. CDR3: CASSLLEQPQHF. For the CDR3, the DNA is TGTGCCAGCAGCTTGCTCGAGCAGCCCCAGCATTTT.

The chain uses TRBV5-1 and TRBJ2-5, with TRBD2 matching over 14 bases. The germline gives CDR1 SGHRS, CDR2 YFSETQ. V trimming: 4 bases; J trimming: 2 bases; junction bases outside the gene matches: 4. The CDR3 sequence is 16 residues long. CDR3 DNA: TGCGCCAGCAGCCCGACTAGCGGGGGGGTTCAAGAGACCCAGTACTTC. Translated, it gives CASSPTSGGVQETQYF.

This clonotype came up a few times. The V and J genes are TRBV6-5 and TRBJ1-1; D is undetermined. The germline V gene encodes CDR1 MNHEY and CDR2 SVGAGI. Deletions cut 2 bases from V and 1 base from J, with 5 bases between. The length of the CDR3 is 13 residues. CDR3 residues: CASSYAANTEAFF. For the CDR3, the DNA is TGTGCCAGCAGTTACGCAGCGAACACTGAAGCTTTCTTT.

This clonotype appeared a few times. This chain joins TRBV20-1 and TRBJ2-7, with 7 bases identical to TRBD1. The V segment lost 4 bases and the J segment 0 bases; nucleotides outside the gene matches: 6. Germline CDR1 reads DFQATT; CDR2 reads SNEGSKA (reference sequence). The CDR3 is made up of 14 amino acids. This chain's CDR3 is CSAKDRIFSYEQYF. The CDR3 region has the DNA TGCAGTGCTAAGGACAGGATTTTCTCCTACGAGCAGTACTTC.

This clonotype was picked up a small number of times. V is TRBV12-3 or TRBV12-4 and J is TRBJ2-6; 8 nucleotides match TRBD1. The ends lost 6 bases at V and 9 bases at J; junction bases unmatched: 7. This CDR3 contains 14 residues. CDR3 amino acids: CASSNRDRLNVLTF. The CDR3 DNA reads TGTGCCAGCAGCAACCGGGACAGGCTCAACGTCCTGACTTTC.

This rearrangement joins TRBV7-2 to TRBJ2-3; TRBD2 matches 8 bases. The germline gives CDR1 SGHTA, CDR2 FQGNSA. The ends lost 7 bases at V and 1 base at J; junction bases unmatched: 7. CDR3 size: 15 residues. The CDR3 here is CASNIYGGGTDTQYF. The CDR3 DNA follows: TGTGCCAGCAACATCTACGGGGGGGGCACAGATACGCAGTATTTT.

This clonotype turned up a few times. The chain recombines TRBV7-2 with TRBJ1-1; TRBD1 matches at 8 bases. This CDR3 has 13 amino acids. From germline, CDR1 is SGHTA and CDR2 FQGNSA. V was clipped by 4 bases and J by 7 bases; unmatched bases: 5. CDR3 region: CASSWQGAIEAFF. The CDR3 nucleotides read TGTGCCAGCAGCTGGCAGGGGGCGATTGAAGCTTTCTTT. The complete variable domain, with remaining parts taken from reference TRBV7-2 and TRBJ1-1, reads GAGVSQSPSNKVTEKGKDVELRCDPISGHTALYWYRQSLGQGLEFLIYFQGNSAPDKSGLPSDRFSAERTGGSVSTLTIQRTQQEDSAVYLCASSWQGAIEAFFGQGTRLTVV.

This clonotype was seen a few times. V is TRBV24-1 and J is TRBJ2-3, with unresolved D. The V end was cut by 5 bases, the J end by 2 bases, with 16 bases between. The CDR3 has 16 residues. Germline V CDR1 and CDR2: KGHDR, SFDVKD. For the CDR3, the DNA is TGTGCCACCAGTGCGCCAACAAATCAAATCACAGATACGCAGTATTTT. Protein sequence: CATSAPTNQITDTQYF.

This clonotype was detected a few times. In DNA form, the CDR3 reads TGTGCCAGCAGCCAAGATCCAGGGTCATCGTCCGAGCAGTACTTC. Its translation is CASSQDPGSSSEQYF. The gene calls are TRBV4-2 and TRBJ2-7; a weak D match, TRBD1 (5 bases). The CDR3 runs 15 residues. The germline V gene has CDR1 LGHNA and CDR2 YNFKEQ. The V and J ends lost 0 bases and 6 bases respectively, with 15 bases between them.

Points on this clonotype: The conserved phenylalanine or tryptophan normally closing the CDR3 is absent here, so this likely arose from a read error. Because the CDR3's place on the DNA is in doubt, the DNA is left out and the CDR3 is given as listed by TCRdb. The chain employs TRBV5-1 and TRBJ2-1; the table names TRBD2, a call not compared with the DNA. The germline V gene has CDR1 SGHRS and CDR2 YFSETQ. The CDR3 has 9 residues if both end residues are counted. The CDR3 sequence: CASSPRLDL.

The chain combines TRBV20-1 with TRBJ2-5; 8 bases align to TRBD1. Losses at the gene ends were 6 bases for V and 0 bases for J; bases not matched to a gene: 3. Germline values: CDR1 DFQATT, CDR2 SNEGSKA (reference sequence). The CDR3 covers 13 residues. The chain's CDR3 is CSAKTGDQETQYF. The CDR3 coding sequence is TGCAGTGCAAAGACAGGGGACCAAGAGACCCAGTACTTC.

This chain connects TRBV6-5 to TRBJ2-3, with 9 bases lining up with TRBD2. V lost 0 bases to trimming and J lost 1 base; unmatched junction nucleotides: 5. This CDR3 region has 17 residues. Germline values: CDR1 MNHEY, CDR2 SVGAGI. Here the CDR3 reads CASSYSKTSGRTDTQYF. The CDR3 DNA reads as TGTGCCAGCAGTTACTCGAAGACTAGCGGCCGCACAGATACGCAGTATTTT.

This clonotype has a handful of counts. CDR3 in amino acids: CASSDSSGNTIYF. CDR3 nucleotides: TGTGCCAGCAGTGACTCCTCTGGAAACACCATATATTTT. J is TRBJ1-3 and V is TRBV12-3 or TRBV12-4; no firm D call. CDR3 size: 13 residues. V was clipped by 5 bases and J by 0 bases, with 5 bases between them.

This clonotype was recorded a few times. V is TRBV5-1 and J is TRBJ2-5; 8 bases line up with TRBD1. The CDR3 totals 15 residues. Per germline, CDR1 SGHRS and CDR2 YFSETQ. V lost 4 bases to trimming and J lost 3 bases; unmatched junction nucleotides: 8. CDR3 sequence: CASSHRTGWEETQYF. As DNA, the CDR3 is TGCGCCAGCAGCCATCGGACAGGGTGGGAAGAGACCCAGTACTTC. Variable domain in full (rest from reference TRBV5-1 and TRBJ2-5): KAGVTQTPRYLIKTRGQQVTLSCSPISGHRSVSWYQQTPGQGLQFLFEYFSETQRNKGNFPGRFSGRQFSNSRSEMNVSTLELGDSALYLCASSHRTGWEETQYFGPGTRLLVL.

The chain joins TRBV18 to TRBJ2-2; TRBD2 matches 12 bases. The CDR3 loop spans 17 amino acids. The germline V gene encodes CDR1 KGHSH and CDR2 LQKENI. V trimming: 3 bases; J trimming: 0 bases; junction bases outside the gene matches: 2. The CDR3 loop reads CASSPLAGGTNTGELFF. The CDR3 DNA reads TGTGCCAGCTCACCGCTAGCGGGAGGGACGAACACCGGGGAGCTGTTTTTT.

Ten or more counts support this clonotype. This rearrangement joins TRBV20-1 to TRBJ2-3, with D perhaps matching TRBD1 (7 bases). Germline loops: CDR1 DFQATT, CDR2 SNEGSKA (reference sequence). The CDR3 sequence is 18 residues long. The V end was cut by 1 base, the J end by 0 bases, with 20 bases between. The CDR3 DNA is TGCAGTGCTAGAGCATCTAGGTCCAGGGGGAGGAGCACAGATACGCAGTATTTT. This gives the protein CSARASRSRGRSTDTQYF.

The rearrangement joins TRBV10-2 to TRBJ2-7; D is possibly TRBD1 or TRBD2 (5 bases each). The V gene lost 2 bases and the J gene lost 3 bases, with 8 bases spanning the gap. The CDR3 contains 13 residues. CDR1 WSHSY and CDR2 SAAADI come from the germline V gene. The CDR3 sequence: CASSEGTDYEQYF. DNA of the CDR3: TGCGCCAGCAGTGAGGGGACCGACTACGAGCAGTACTTC.

The CDR3: CASSFDRGLSNTEAFF. CDR3 bases: TGTGCCAGCAGCTTTGACAGGGGGCTGTCGAACACTGAAGCTTTCTTT. The chain has TRBV5-6 and TRBJ1-1; 10 nucleotides line up with TRBD1. Germline V CDR1 and CDR2: SGHDT, YYEEEE. After removal of 2 bases from V and 1 base from J, the junction contained 5 bases not matched to a gene. This CDR3 is built from 16 residues. Full variable domain (outside the CDR3, taken from reference TRBV5-6 and TRBJ1-1): DAGVTQSPTHLIKTRGQQVTLRCSPKSGHDTVSWYQQALGQGPQFIFQYYEEEERQRGNFPDRFSGHQFPNYSSELNVNALLLGDSALYLCASSFDRGLSNTEAFFGQGTRLTVV.

The gene calls are TRBV12-3 or TRBV12-4 and TRBJ2-3, with D possibly TRBD1 on 6 matching bases. Trimming took off 5 bases at V and 2 bases at J, with 14 bases between the two ends. This CDR3 is 15 amino acids long. CDR3 in amino acids: CASSTRRGYTDTQYF. Here the CDR3 DNA reads TGTGCCAGCAGTACCCGCAGGGGCTACACAGATACGCAGTATTTT.

This clonotype was observed a few times. The V and J genes are TRBV24-1 and TRBJ1-2; 7 nucleotides match TRBD1. The CDR3 is made up of 15 amino acids. Germline trimming cut 5 bases from V and 3 bases from J; bases unmatched to any gene: 8. CDR1 is KGHDR, CDR2 SFDVKD, per germline. CDR3 residues: CATSGTTGVDYGYTF. The CDR3 DNA sequence: TGTGCCACCAGTGGTACCACAGGGGTGGACTATGGCTACACCTTC.

The rearrangement uses TRBV15 and TRBJ2-1; D assignment may be TRBD1 or TRBD2 (5 bases each). This CDR3 is built from 15 residues. Germline CDR1 and CDR2: LNHNV and YYDKDF (reference sequence). Trimming took off 0 bases at V and 9 bases at J, with 15 bases between the two ends. The CDR3 reads CATSRDRDGTGEQFF. The CDR3 region has the DNA TGTGCCACCAGCAGAGATAGGGACGGGACGGGTGAGCAGTTCTTC.

This clonotype appeared a few times. The chain combines TRBV21-1 with TRBJ2-1; the D segment call TRBD2 is taken from the table without a DNA check. TRBV21-1 is a pseudogene segment. The CDR3 spans 15 residues. CDR3 DNA: TGTGCCAGCAGGAGGCTAGCGGGGTTTGACAATGAGCAGTTCTTC. This codes for CASRRLAGFDNEQFF.

This clonotype was seen a handful of times. The rearrangement joins TRBV7-2 to TRBJ2-7, with 16 bases lining up with TRBD2. CDR1 is SGHTA, CDR2 FQGNSA, per germline. The length of the CDR3 is 17 residues. The J segment lost 5 bases and the V segment lost 7 bases, leaving 11 bases of the junction unmatched. CDR3: CASTRRGLAGGQNEQYF. For the CDR3, the DNA is TGTGCCAGCACCAGACGGGGACTAGCGGGGGGGCAGAACGAGCAGTACTTC. Supplemented by reference TRBV7-2 and TRBJ2-7, the full variable domain reads GAGVSQSPSNKVTEKGKDVELRCDPISGHTALYWYRQSLGQGLEFLIYFQGNSAPDKSGLPSDRFSAERTGGSVSTLTIQRTQQEDSAVYLCASTRRGLAGGQNEQYFGPGTRLTVT.

CDR3 in DNA: TGTGCCAGCAGTTATCAGGTGTACGAGCAGTACTTC. It is translated as CASSYQVYEQYF. The V and J genes are TRBV7-9 and TRBJ2-7; no definite D call. Germline CDR1 is SEHNR and CDR2 is FQNEAQ (reference sequence). The ends were cut back, 6 bases at V and 4 bases at J, with 10 bases in the middle. The CDR3 extends over 12 amino acids.

This clonotype was detected only a few times. V gene TRBV13 combines with J gene TRBJ2-2; D not certain. This CDR3 has 14 amino acids. Germline CDR1 is PRHDT and CDR2 is FYEKMQ (reference sequence). Trimming left V 3 bases short and J 6 bases short, with 11 bases between. CDR3 DNA: TGTGCCAGCAGCTTCGGATTGAGCGCCGGGGAGCTGTTTTTT. Residues: CASSFGLSAGELFF.

This clonotype showed up just a few times. The V gene is TRBV9, the J gene TRBJ2-5, with 11 bases matching TRBD1. The CDR3 length is 16 residues. The V gene end was trimmed by 3 bases and the J gene end by 2 bases; junction bases not matched to a gene: 6. Germline V gene data show CDR1 as SGDLS and CDR2 as YYNGEE. The chain's CDR3 is CASSGGTGGGQETQYF. The CDR3 coding sequence is TGTGCCAGCAGCGGCGGGACAGGGGGTGGTCAAGAGACCCAGTACTTC.